Here is one T cell receptor beta chain with its context. The identical CDR3 is also encoded by other nucleotide sequences in the sample. Some clones are missing from TCRdb's copy, which holds only in-frame ones; the method was immunoSEQ multiplex PCR. The sample gives 250,000 or so clones, 75% to 90% of which show up once; about 3.5% is in the top ten. These data come from a study of blood T cell repertoires in COVID-19. Living in about two dozen US areas, the participants were between 18 and 89 years of age. Up to 2 weeks before entering the study, exposed participants had met a COVID-19 case. The sample comprised PBMCs or T cells enriched from blood (not recorded which). The sequence came from a woman aged 25 to 39 who had been exposed to COVID-19.

The CDR3 protein is CASRQGYEQYF. The CDR3 region has the DNA TGTGCCAGCAGACAGGGCTACGAGCAGTACTTC. The chain has TRBV6-5 and TRBJ2-7; perhaps TRBD1 as D (6 bases). V dropped 6 bases and J dropped 3 bases, with 6 bases sitting between them. The CDR3 is 11 residues long. Germline CDR1 MNHEY, CDR2 SVGAGI.